This TCR beta chain was found in a study of cytomegalovirus exposure and HLA in healthy donors. This CDR3 spans 15 amino acids. With 6 bases clipped from V and 4 bases from J, the junction kept 7 bases outside the gene matches. CDR1 and CDR2 (germline): MNHNS, SASEGT. Overall study findings and caveats: In vitro, a few CMV-associated chains proved specific for CMV antigens.

The study ran its PCR with 60 Vbeta and 13 Jbeta primers. Method: immunoSEQ multiplex PCR; TCRdb's copy keeps in-frame clones and lacks some. In the table there are 150,000 to 200,000 clones, 68% of which are singletons. Points on this clone: Its antigen is not identified.

The chain is built from TRBV6-1 and TRBJ2-7; 12 bases are shared with TRBD2. The source material was PBMCs. The clonotype comes from a man aged 45-65 years in good health and CMV-seronegative. The DNA for the CDR3 is TGTGCCAGCAGCTCAACTAGCGGGGGGAATTACGAGCAGTACTTC. It yields the protein CASSSTSGGNYEQYF.